This T cell receptor beta chain stems from a study of cytomegalovirus exposure and HLA in healthy donors. Only one count was recorded for this clone. PCR was performed using 60 Vbeta and 13 Jbeta primers. Some clones are missing from TCRdb's copy, which holds only in-frame ones; the method was immunoSEQ multiplex PCR. The sample yields 84,000 or so clones, roughly 80% seen once. V lost 4 bases to trimming and J lost 4 bases, with 19 bases between them. The CDR3 spans 15 residues. The V gene's germline CDR1 is GTSNPN and CDR2 SVGIG (reference sequence). This TCR was sampled from a boy under 18 in good health and CMV-seronegative. The rearrangement links TRBV30 to TRBJ1-2; a weak D match, TRBD1 (6 bases). The sequenced material came from PBMCs. CDR3 sequence (DNA): TGTGCCTGGATCAACTACAGGGACACGTTCTATGGCTACACCTTC. This translates into CAWINYRDTFYGYTF.